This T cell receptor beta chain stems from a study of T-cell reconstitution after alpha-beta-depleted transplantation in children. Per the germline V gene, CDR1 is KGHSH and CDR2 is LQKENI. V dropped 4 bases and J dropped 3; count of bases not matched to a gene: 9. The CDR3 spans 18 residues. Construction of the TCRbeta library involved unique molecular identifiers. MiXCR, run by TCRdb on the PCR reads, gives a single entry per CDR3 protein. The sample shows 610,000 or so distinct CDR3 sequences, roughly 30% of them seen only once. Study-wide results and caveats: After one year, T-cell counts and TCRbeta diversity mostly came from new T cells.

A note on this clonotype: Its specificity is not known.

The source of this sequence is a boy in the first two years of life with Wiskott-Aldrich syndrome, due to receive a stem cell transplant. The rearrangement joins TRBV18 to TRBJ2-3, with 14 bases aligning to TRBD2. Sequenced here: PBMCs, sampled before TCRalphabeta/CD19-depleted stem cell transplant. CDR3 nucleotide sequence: TGTGCCAGCTCACGTCAGGGACTAGCGGGAGTAAGGACAGATACGCAGTATTTT. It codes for CASSRQGLAGVRTDTQYF.